Listed below are T cell receptor beta chains from one sample, sequenced in a study of cytomegalovirus exposure and HLA in healthy donors. Clones were sequenced by immunoSEQ multiplex PCR, and TCRdb holds only the in-frame ones, with some missing. Here the sample spans some 180,000 clones, about 85% being singletons. Material for sequencing was PBMCs. The receptor set was obtained from a girl under 18 in good health and CMV-seropositive. CDR3s include the opening cysteine and the closing phenylalanine or tryptophan. Each record gives: D gene, V gene, J gene, clone size, CDR3 DNA, CDR3 protein. A D gene is named only where the DNA matches it firmly. Size tells how often a clone was seen (once, few, many) or the class of an expanded clone, and some rows leave it out.

.	TRBV7-9	TRBJ2-1	.	TGTGCCAGCAGCCTAACTCGGGAGCAGTTCTTC	CASSLTREQFF
TRBD1	TRBV11-2	TRBJ2-7	.	TGTGCCAGCAGCCTTGTGACAGGGAGCTCCTACGAGCAGTACTTC	CASSLVTGSSYEQYF
TRBD1	TRBV9	TRBJ2-7	.	TGTGCCAGCAGCGTACTGGGACAGGGGGCCTACGAGCAGTACTTC	CASSVLGQGAYEQYF
TRBD1	TRBV30	TRBJ2-3	.	TGTGCCTGGAGTCCATACGACAGGGGAGATACGCAGTATTTT	CAWSPYDRGDTQYF
TRBD1	TRBV4-1	TRBJ2-1	.	TGCGCCAGCAGCCGACGGGACAGGGGGGACAATGAGCAGTTCTTC	CASSRRDRGDNEQFF
TRBD1	TRBV4-3	TRBJ1-5	.	TGCGCCAGCAGCCAGGGACAGACTAGCAATCAGCCCCAGCATTTT	CASSQGQTSNQPQHF
.	TRBV18	TRBJ1-1	.	TGTGCCAGCTCACCACAGGAGGGCAGAGTTGTGGCTGAAGCTTTCTTT	CASSPQEGRVVAEAFF
.	TRBV14	TRBJ2-6	.	TGTGCCAGCAGCCAAGACGGGAACTCTGGGGCCAACGTCCTGACTTTC	CASSQDGNSGANVLTF
TRBD2	TRBV5-6	TRBJ2-7	.	TGTGCCAGCAGCTTGGGACTAGCGGTCTACGAGCAGTACTTC	CASSLGLAVYEQYF
TRBD1	TRBV5-4	TRBJ1-1	.	TGTGCCAGCAGCCCAACCGGGACAGGGGGCACTGAAGCTTTCTTT	CASSPTGTGGTEAFF
TRBD2	TRBV10-3	TRBJ2-2	.	TGTGCCATCAGACTAGCGGGAGCGAGAAGGAACACCGGGGAGCTGTTTTTT	CAIRLAGARRNTGELFF
TRBD2	TRBV11-2	TRBJ2-2	once	TGTGCCAGCAGCTTAACGGGCGGGAGGACGGGCGGGGAGCTGTTTTTT	CASSLTGGRTGGELFF
TRBD1	TRBV7-9	TRBJ2-5	.	TGTGCCAGCAGCTTCTCGACAGGGCCATCGGAGACCCAGTACTTC	CASSFSTGPSETQYF
.	TRBV6-1	TRBJ1-5	.	TGTGCCAGCAGTGACGTTCGGGACACATATAGCAATCAGCCCCAGCATTTT	CASSDVRDTYSNQPQHF
.	TRBV15	TRBJ2-3	.	TGTGCCACCCGGGACTGCTGTCACCCTAGCACAGATACGCAGTATTTT	CATRDCCHPSTDTQYF
TRBD1	TRBV27	TRBJ2-5	.	TGTGCCAGTCTAGACAGGGCGGAAGAGACCCAGTACTTC	CASLDRAEETQYF
TRBD2	TRBV27	TRBJ2-1	few	TGTGCCAGCAGCCCGGGACTAGCGGGAGCAAACAATGAGCAGTTCTTC	CASSPGLAGANNEQFF
TRBD2	TRBV7-2	TRBJ2-5	.	TGTGCCAGCAGCTCGGGACTAGCGGGGCCCCAAGAGACCCAGTACTTC	CASSSGLAGPQETQYF
.	TRBV25-1	TRBJ1-1	.	TGTGCCAGCAGCGACCAGGGGTCCATGAACACTGAAGCTTTCTTT	CASSDQGSMNTEAFF
TRBD2	TRBV12-5	TRBJ2-7	.	TGTGCTACATCCATAGCGGGAGGTGGGCCCTACGAGCAGTACTTC	CATSIAGGGPYEQYF
.	TRBV6-5	TRBJ1-5	.	TGTGCCAGCAGTTACTCTCATAGCAATCAGCCCCAGCATTTT	CASSYSHSNQPQHF
TRBD1	TRBV6-5	TRBJ1-2	.	TGTGCCAGCACACCGGGTCAGGGGGGTGGTGCTGGCTACACCTTC	CASTPGQGGGAGYTF
TRBD2	TRBV25-1	TRBJ2-7	.	TGTGCCAGCAGTATAGCGGGTCCATTGAACGAGCAGTACTTC	CASSIAGPLNEQYF
TRBD1	TRBV27	TRBJ1-2	.	TGTGCCAGCACACGATTGAAGGGGACAGGGGGCGAGGGCTATGGCTACACCTTC	CASTRLKGTGGEGYGYTF
TRBD1	TRBV27	TRBJ2-2	few	TGTGCCAGCAGTTTAGAGGCAGGGGGCCCCGGGGAGCTGTTTTTT	CASSLEAGGPGELFF
.	TRBV6-1	TRBJ2-7	.	TGTGCCAGCAGTGCCGCACCACCAATGACAGCGACCTACGAGCAGTACTTC	CASSAAPPMTATYEQYF
.	TRBV27	TRBJ1-2	.	TGTGCCAGCAGTTTAGGGCCAGGGGTTAACTATGGCTACACCTTC	CASSLGPGVNYGYTF
TRBD1	TRBV6-6	TRBJ2-2	few	TGTGCCAGCAGAACGACAGGGGTCTCACCCGGGGAGCTGTTTTTT	CASRTTGVSPGELFF
TRBD1	TRBV4-3	TRBJ2-1	.	TGCGCCAGCAGCCAAGGGGACAGCCAGCACTACAATGAGCAGTTCTTC	CASSQGDSQHYNEQFF
.	TRBV27	TRBJ2-7	.	TGTGCCAGCAGTCCTTTTCGACAGGAACCCCCCTTCGAGCAGTACTTC	CASSPFRQEPPFEQYF
TRBD1	TRBV6-5	TRBJ1-2	.	TGTGCCAGCAGACCTGACAGGGATGGTGGCTACACCTTC	CASRPDRDGGYTF
TRBD1	TRBV5-4	TRBJ1-1	.	TGTGCCAGCAGTCTCGAGGGGGCGGCGGCTGAAGCTTTCTTT	CASSLEGAAAEAFF
TRBD2	TRBV7-9	TRBJ2-7	.	TGTGCCAGCAGCTTGAGTTTAAAGCGGGAGGGGTCCTACGAGCAGTACTTC	CASSLSLKREGSYEQYF
TRBD1	TRBV29-1	TRBJ2-7	.	TGCAGCGTTGAACTAACAGGGGGAACCTACGAGCAGTACTTC	CSVELTGGTYEQYF
TRBD2	TRBV7-9	TRBJ2-7	.	TGTGCCAGCAGCTTCTCCTCGGCTAGCGGGAGATACGAGCAGTACTTC	CASSFSSASGRYEQYF
.	TRBV9	TRBJ1-3	.	TGTGCCAGCAGCGTAGGGGACTCTTCTGGAAACACCATATATTTT	CASSVGDSSGNTIYF
.	TRBV13	TRBJ1-2	.	TGTGCCAGCAGCGGCCCGGAGGACCGGGGCTACACCTTC	CASSGPEDRGYTF
TRBD2	TRBV5-1	TRBJ2-7	few	TGCGCCAGCAGCGCCCTAGCGGATTACGAGCAGTACTTC	CASSALADYEQYF
TRBD1	TRBV28	TRBJ1-2	.	TGTGCCAGCAGTTCCCCCTCAGGGGGTTCGGGCTACACCTTC	CASSSPSGGSGYTF
TRBD1	TRBV14	TRBJ2-1	.	TGTGCCAGCAGCCAAAATAACGGACAGGTTTACAATGAGCAGTTCTTC	CASSQNNGQVYNEQFF
.	TRBV5-1	TRBJ2-5	few	TGCGCCAGCAGCTTGACTAGACTGGAGACCCAGTACTTC	CASSLTRLETQYF
TRBD1	TRBV6-5	TRBJ1-1	few	TGTGCCAGCAGTTACGGACAGGGGGTGAACACTGAAGCTTTCTTT	CASSYGQGVNTEAFF
TRBD2	TRBV6-1	TRBJ2-4	once	TGTGCCAGCAGTGACCCGGGGGGGGGCAAAAACATTCAGTACTTC	CASSDPGGGKNIQYF
TRBD2	TRBV5-8	TRBJ2-7	.	TGTGCCAGCGAGCGGGGTCTCTCCTACGAGCAGTACTTC	CASERGLSYEQYF
.	TRBV15	TRBJ2-1	.	TGTGCCACCAGCAGAGACCTAGTAAACGAGCAGTTCTTC	CATSRDLVNEQFF
.	TRBV7-9	TRBJ1-1	few	TGTGCCAGCAGCTTACTCCAACAGACTGAAGCTTTCTTT	CASSLLQQTEAFF
.	TRBV5-4	TRBJ2-1	.	TGTGCCAGCAGGCCCGCTTCGGGAGTTATCTACAATGAGCAGTTCTTC	CASRPASGVIYNEQFF
TRBD1	TRBV7-9	TRBJ1-1	.	TGTGCCAGCAGCAGAGGGACAGGGGGCGCGACCACTGAAGCTTTCTTT	CASSRGTGGATTEAFF
.	TRBV29-1	TRBJ2-1	.	TGCAGCGTTGAAGAGGGCCCCCCGCAGTTCTTC	CSVEEGPPQFF
.	TRBV11-3	TRBJ2-1	.	TGTGCCAGCAGCCTTTTGTCGGGCAATGAGCAGTTCTTC	CASSLLSGNEQFF
TRBD1	TRBV9	TRBJ1-2	.	TGTGCCAGCAGCGGAAGGACAGGGGGCCCTGGCTACACCTTC	CASSGRTGGPGYTF
TRBD2	TRBV5-4	TRBJ2-1	.	TGTGCCAGCAGATACGGGACTAGCGGTTACAATGAGCAGTTCTTC	CASRYGTSGYNEQFF